These T cell receptor beta chains were read from a single sample in a study of cytomegalovirus exposure and HLA in healthy donors. Profiled with immunoSEQ multiplex PCR; TCRdb holds only in-frame clones, not every one. Counted here are approximately 150,000 clones, 80% to 90% occurring once; the ten biggest clones make up roughly 4.8%. The sample comprised PBMCs. The receptors come from a man aged 18 to 30 in good health and CMV-seropositive. Each CDR3 is given with its conserved first and last residue. A D gene is named only where the DNA matches it firmly. Clone sizes are given selectively: once, few, many, or a class where the clone is expanded.

len: 14; d_gene: -; j_gene: TRBJ2-7; v_gene: TRBV5-1; abundance: few; CDR3aa: CASSLFDIKNEQYF; CDR3nt: TGCGCCAGCAGCTTGTTTGACATAAAAAACGAGCAGTACTTC
len: 15; d_gene: TRBD2; j_gene: TRBJ2-3; v_gene: TRBV5-1; abundance: -; CDR3aa: CASRRLALSTDTQYF; CDR3nt: TGCGCCAGCAGAAGACTAGCGCTTAGCACAGATACGCAGTATTTT
len: 14; d_gene: -; j_gene: TRBJ1-1; v_gene: TRBV5-1; abundance: -; CDR3aa: CASSSNSGNTEAFF; CDR3nt: TGCGCCAGCAGCTCAAACTCCGGGAACACTGAAGCTTTCTTT
len: 13; d_gene: -; j_gene: TRBJ2-7; v_gene: TRBV5-4; abundance: -; CDR3aa: CASSVQGPYEQYF; CDR3nt: TGTGCCAGCAGCGTACAGGGTCCCTACGAGCAGTACTTC
len: 13; d_gene: -; j_gene: TRBJ1-3; v_gene: TRBV6-6; abundance: -; CDR3aa: CASKAGSGNTIYF; CDR3nt: TGTGCCAGCAAGGCAGGGTCTGGAAACACCATATATTTT
len: 13; d_gene: TRBD2; j_gene: TRBJ2-2; v_gene: TRBV29-1; abundance: -; CDR3aa: CSVGASGSGELFF; CDR3nt: TGCAGCGTTGGGGCTAGCGGGAGCGGGGAGCTGTTTTTT
len: 15; d_gene: TRBD2; j_gene: TRBJ2-7; v_gene: TRBV4-2; abundance: few; CDR3aa: CASSQSTSGGYEQYF; CDR3nt: TGTGCCAGCAGCCAATCCACTAGCGGGGGGTACGAGCAGTACTTC
len: 13; d_gene: -; j_gene: TRBJ2-7; v_gene: TRBV21-1; abundance: -; CDR3aa: CASSRTGGYEQYF; CDR3nt: TGTGCCAGCAGCCGGACAGGGGGATACGAGCAGTACTTC
len: 13; d_gene: -; j_gene: TRBJ1-1; v_gene: TRBV5-1; abundance: -; CDR3aa: CASSPLGATEAFF; CDR3nt: TGCGCCAGCAGCCCCCTAGGGGCAACTGAAGCTTTCTTT
len: 16; d_gene: TRBD1; j_gene: TRBJ1-3; v_gene: TRBV5-4; abundance: -; CDR3aa: CASSLGDRVVGNTIYF; CDR3nt: TGTGCCAGCAGCTTAGGGGACAGGGTAGTTGGAAACACCATATATTTT
len: 14; d_gene: -; j_gene: TRBJ1-6; v_gene: TRBV19; abundance: -; CDR3aa: CASNRGLGNSPLHF; CDR3nt: TGTGCCAGTAATAGGGGGTTGGGGAATTCACCCCTCCACTTT
len: 14; d_gene: -; j_gene: TRBJ1-1; v_gene: TRBV19; abundance: once; CDR3aa: CASSIGGADTEAFF; CDR3nt: TGTGCCAGTAGTATTGGGGGGGCGGACACTGAAGCTTTCTTT
len: 15; d_gene: TRBD1; j_gene: TRBJ2-7; v_gene: TRBV18; abundance: -; CDR3aa: CASSPPGTGAGEQYF; CDR3nt: TGTGCCAGCTCTCCTCCCGGGACAGGGGCAGGCGAGCAGTACTTC
len: 15; d_gene: -; j_gene: TRBJ1-6; v_gene: TRBV4-1; abundance: -; CDR3aa: CASSQEMSRESPLHF; CDR3nt: TGCGCCAGCAGCCAAGAAATGTCCCGGGAATCACCCCTCCACTTT
len: 14; d_gene: TRBD1; j_gene: TRBJ2-7; v_gene: TRBV4-1; abundance: -; CDR3aa: CASSQAGGDYEQYF; CDR3nt: TGCGCCAGCAGCCAAGCAGGGGGCGATTACGAGCAGTACTTC
len: 16; d_gene: TRBD2; j_gene: TRBJ2-1; v_gene: TRBV5-1; abundance: -; CDR3aa: CASSPWASGSYNEQFF; CDR3nt: TGCGCCAGCAGCCCTTGGGCGAGCGGGAGTTACAATGAGCAGTTCTTC
len: 15; d_gene: -; j_gene: TRBJ2-1; v_gene: TRBV7-9; abundance: -; CDR3aa: CASSAHGTPNNEQFF; CDR3nt: TGTGCCAGCAGCGCCCACGGGACACCCAACAATGAGCAGTTCTTC
len: 12; d_gene: TRBD1; j_gene: TRBJ1-5; v_gene: TRBV29-1; abundance: -; CDR3aa: CSVTGDNQPQHF; CDR3nt: TGCAGCGTTACAGGGGACAATCAGCCCCAGCATTTT
len: 16; d_gene: -; j_gene: TRBJ1-1; v_gene: TRBV7-9; abundance: -; CDR3aa: CASREYGGSRNTEAFF; CDR3nt: TGTGCCAGCAGGGAGTATGGGGGGTCAAGGAACACTGAAGCTTTCTTT
len: 13; d_gene: TRBD2; j_gene: TRBJ2-1; v_gene: TRBV29-1; abundance: -; CDR3aa: CSVPSGTRGEQFF; CDR3nt: TGCAGCGTCCCGAGCGGGACTCGTGGTGAGCAGTTCTTC
len: 18; d_gene: TRBD2; j_gene: TRBJ2-5; v_gene: TRBV4-2; abundance: -; CDR3aa: CASSQGASGRSREETQYF; CDR3nt: TGTGCCAGCAGCCAGGGGGCTAGCGGGAGGTCTAGGGAAGAGACCCAGTACTTC
len: 15; d_gene: TRBD2; j_gene: TRBJ2-7; v_gene: TRBV18; abundance: -; CDR3aa: CASSDFRSSGGEQYF; CDR3nt: TGTGCCAGCTCGGACTTTAGGTCCTCGGGAGGCGAGCAGTACTTC